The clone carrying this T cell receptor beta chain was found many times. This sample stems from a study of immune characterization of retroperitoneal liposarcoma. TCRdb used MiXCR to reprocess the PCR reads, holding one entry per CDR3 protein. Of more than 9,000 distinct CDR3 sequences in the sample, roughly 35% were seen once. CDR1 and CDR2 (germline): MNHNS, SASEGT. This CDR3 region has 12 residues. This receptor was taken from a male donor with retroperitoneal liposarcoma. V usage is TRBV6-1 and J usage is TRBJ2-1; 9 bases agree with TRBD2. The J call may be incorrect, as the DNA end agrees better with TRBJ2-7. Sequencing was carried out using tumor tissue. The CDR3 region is CASSLRGGEQYF. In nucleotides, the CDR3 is TGTGCCAGTAGCTTGCGGGGGGGAGAGCAGTACTTC.